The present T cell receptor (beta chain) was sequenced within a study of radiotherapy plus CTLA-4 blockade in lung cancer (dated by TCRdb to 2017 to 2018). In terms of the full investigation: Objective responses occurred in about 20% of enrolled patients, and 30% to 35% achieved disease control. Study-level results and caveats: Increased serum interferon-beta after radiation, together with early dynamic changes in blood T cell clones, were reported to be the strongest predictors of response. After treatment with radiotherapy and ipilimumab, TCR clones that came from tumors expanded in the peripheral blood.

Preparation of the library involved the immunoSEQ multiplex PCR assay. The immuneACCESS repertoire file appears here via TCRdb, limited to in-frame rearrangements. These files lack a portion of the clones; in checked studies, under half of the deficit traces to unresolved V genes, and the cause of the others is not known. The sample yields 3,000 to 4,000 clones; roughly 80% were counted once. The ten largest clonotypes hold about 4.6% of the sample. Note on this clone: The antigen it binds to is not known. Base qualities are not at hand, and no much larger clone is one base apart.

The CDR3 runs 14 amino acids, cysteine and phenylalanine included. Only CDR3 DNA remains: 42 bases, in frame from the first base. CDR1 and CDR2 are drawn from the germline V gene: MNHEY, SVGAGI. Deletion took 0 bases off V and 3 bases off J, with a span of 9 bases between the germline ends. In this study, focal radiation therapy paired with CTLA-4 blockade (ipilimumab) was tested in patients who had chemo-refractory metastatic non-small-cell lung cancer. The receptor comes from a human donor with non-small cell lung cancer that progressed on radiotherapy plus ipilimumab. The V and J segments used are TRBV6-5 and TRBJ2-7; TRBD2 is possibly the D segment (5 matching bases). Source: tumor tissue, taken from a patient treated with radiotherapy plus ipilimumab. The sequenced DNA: TGTGCCAGCAGTTACTCGAGGGTTCGCTACGAGCAGTACTTC. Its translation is CASSYSRVRYEQYF.